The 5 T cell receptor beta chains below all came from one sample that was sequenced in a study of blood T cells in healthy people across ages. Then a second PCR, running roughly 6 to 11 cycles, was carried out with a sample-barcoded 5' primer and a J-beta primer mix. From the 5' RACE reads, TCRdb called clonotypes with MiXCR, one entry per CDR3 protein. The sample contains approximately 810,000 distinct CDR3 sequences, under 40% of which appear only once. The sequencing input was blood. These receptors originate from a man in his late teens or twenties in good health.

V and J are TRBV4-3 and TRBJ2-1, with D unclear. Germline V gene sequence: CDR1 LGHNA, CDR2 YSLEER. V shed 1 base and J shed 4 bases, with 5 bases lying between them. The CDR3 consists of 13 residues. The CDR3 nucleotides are TGCGCCAGCAGCCAAGGGGCTTACAATGAGCAGTTCTTC. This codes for CASSQGAYNEQFF.

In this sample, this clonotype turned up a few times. In DNA, the CDR3 is TGCAGTGCTGACAGGGGGGGAAGGACTGAAGCTTTCTTT. Translating gives CSADRGGRTEAFF. The chain combines TRBV20-1 with TRBJ1-1; 9 nucleotides line up with TRBD1. The CDR3 extends over 13 amino acids. Trimming took 5 bases from V and 5 from J; bases not matched to a gene: 6. Germline assignment: CDR1 DFQATT and CDR2 SNEGSKA (reference sequence).

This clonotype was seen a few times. CDR3 loop: CASSLNPEAFF. CDR3 coding DNA: TGTGCCAGCAGCTTAAATCCTGAAGCTTTCTTT. The chain employs TRBV7-9 and TRBJ1-1; D ambiguous. Per the germline V gene, CDR1 is SEHNR and CDR2 is FQNEAQ (reference sequence). This CDR3 is 11 amino acids long. With 2 bases removed from V and 6 bases from J, the gap between germline ends came to 4 bases.

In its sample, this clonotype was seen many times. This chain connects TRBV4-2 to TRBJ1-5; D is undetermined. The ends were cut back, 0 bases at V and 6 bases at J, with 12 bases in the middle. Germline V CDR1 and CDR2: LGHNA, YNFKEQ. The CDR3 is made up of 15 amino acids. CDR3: CASSQEAGRGQPQHF. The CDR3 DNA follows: TGTGCCAGCAGCCAAGAGGCCGGGCGAGGTCAGCCCCAGCATTTT.

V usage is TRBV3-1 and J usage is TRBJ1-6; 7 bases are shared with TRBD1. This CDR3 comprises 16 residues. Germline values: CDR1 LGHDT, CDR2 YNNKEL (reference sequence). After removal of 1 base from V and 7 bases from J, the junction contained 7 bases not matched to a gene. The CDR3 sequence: CASSQAAGTANSPLHF. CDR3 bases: TGTGCCAGCAGCCAAGCGGCCGGGACAGCAAATTCACCCCTCCACTTT. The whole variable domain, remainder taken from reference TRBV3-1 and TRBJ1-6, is DTAVSQTPKYLVTQMGNDKSIKCEQNLGHDTMYWYKQDSKKFLKIMFSYNNKELIINETVPNRFSPKSPDKAHLNLHINSLELGDSAVYFCASSQAAGTANSPLHFGNGTRLTVT.